One sample yielded the 14 T cell receptor beta chains listed below, sequenced in a study of blood T cell repertoires in COVID-19. Repertoires were generated with immunoSEQ multiplex PCR, while TCRdb's copy carries only in-frame clones and drops some. This sample has a few hundred thousand clones, with 87% found just once. Input material: peripheral blood. All receptors come from a man younger than 30 with active or convalescent COVID-19.

This rearrangement joins TRBV7-8 to TRBJ2-1; possibly TRBD1 for D (5 bases). V was pared by 5 bases and J by 10 bases, with 12 bases between. Germline V CDR1 and CDR2: SGHVS, FQNEAQ. The CDR3 consists of 12 residues. DNA of the CDR3: TGTGCCAGCAGCCCTGACAGCCCCGAGCAGTTCTTC. Translation: CASSPDSPEQFF. Full variable domain (missing parts from reference TRBV7-8 and TRBJ2-1): GAGVSQSPRYKVAKRGQDVALRCDPISGHVSLFWYQQALGQGPEFLTYFQNEAQLDKSGLPSDRFFAERPEGSVSTLKIQRTQQEDSAVYLCASSPDSPEQFFGPGTRLTVL.

The CDR3, as DNA: TGTGCCAGCTACTACCCGGACAGGGGTATCGCAACTAATGAAAAACTGTTTTTT. It is translated as CASYYPDRGIATNEKLFF. The rearrangement uses TRBV7-2 and TRBJ1-4; 9 bases map to TRBD1. V shed 8 bases and J 0 bases; nucleotides not matched to a gene: 13. The CDR3 has 18 residues. Germline V gives CDR1 SGHTA, CDR2 FQGNSA.

The chain links TRBV3-1 (or the pseudogene TRBV3-2) to TRBJ2-4, with 10 bases aligning to TRBD1. Unmatched junction bases numbered 3, after V lost 4 bases and J lost 0 bases. CDR1 LGHDT and CDR2 YNNKEL come from the germline V gene (reference sequence). The length of the CDR3 is 16 residues. The CDR3 DNA reads TGTGCCAGCAGCCCTCGGACAGGGGGAGCCAAAAACATTCAGTACTTC. Amino acids: CASSPRTGGAKNIQYF.

The rearrangement joins TRBV3-1 (or the pseudogene TRBV3-2) to TRBJ2-1; the D is unclear. The CDR3 runs to 11 residues. V lost 2 bases and J lost 7, with 3 bases in between. Germline-derived CDR1 and CDR2 are LGHDT and YNNKEL (reference sequence). CDR3 sequence: CASSQLNEQFF. DNA for the CDR3: TGTGCCAGCAGCCAACTAAATGAGCAGTTCTTC.

The chain couples TRBV12-5 to TRBJ1-5, with 10 bases aligning to TRBD1. Looked up from germline, CDR1 is LGHNT and CDR2 is FRNRAP. V gave up 4 bases and J gave up 1 base; unmatched junction bases: 1. The CDR3 contains 15 residues. CDR3 sequence reads: CASGWGQGSNQPQHF. CDR3 sequence (DNA): TGTGCTAGTGGTTGGGGACAGGGGAGCAATCAGCCCCAGCATTTT.

The chain couples TRBV11-1 to TRBJ1-4; 9 bases line up with TRBD1. Trimming removed 5 bases from V and 3 bases from J; junction bases left unmatched: 4. Germline values: CDR1 SGHAT, CDR2 FQDESV (reference sequence). This CDR3 has 15 residues. The chain's CDR3 is CASSTRTGANEKLFF. CDR3 sequence (DNA): TGTGCCAGCAGCACTCGGACAGGGGCTAATGAAAAACTGTTTTTT.

The rearrangement joins TRBV7-2 to TRBJ2-3; 7 nucleotides line up with TRBD1. Unmatched junction bases numbered 8, after V lost 11 bases and J lost 0 bases. The CDR3 contains 14 residues. Per germline, CDR1 SGHTA and CDR2 FQGNSA. The CDR3 is CASCRGLSTDTQYF. The CDR3 DNA is TGTGCCTCCTGTAGGGGGCTTAGCACAGATACGCAGTATTTT.

The chain uses TRBV9 and TRBJ2-3, with D possibly matching TRBD1 (8 bases). This CDR3 has 16 residues. The V gene lost 5 bases and the J gene lost 2 bases, with 18 bases spanning the gap. Germline CDR1 and CDR2: SGDLS and YYNGEE. In DNA, the CDR3 is TGTGCCAGCAGTGGTTACAGGGGGGGAGACACAGATACGCAGTATTTT. This gives the protein CASSGYRGGDTDTQYF.

The chain employs TRBV5-1 and TRBJ2-1, with TRBD2 matching over 12 bases. The germline gives CDR1 SGHRS, CDR2 YFSETQ. After removal of 2 bases from V and 7 bases from J, the junction contained 4 bases not matched to a gene. The CDR3 is 15 residues long. Here the CDR3 DNA reads TGCGCCAGCAGCTTATGGACTAGCGGGACTAATGAGCAGTTCTTC. This encodes CASSLWTSGTNEQFF.

CDR3 protein: CASSLQGVNTEAFF. In DNA form, the CDR3 reads TGCGCCAGCAGCTTACAGGGGGTCAACACTGAAGCTTTCTTT. V usage is TRBV5-1 and J usage is TRBJ1-1; 8 nucleotides agree with TRBD1. The length of the CDR3 is 14 residues. From germline, CDR1 is SGHRS and CDR2 YFSETQ. V trimming: 2 bases; J trimming: 2 bases; junction bases outside the gene matches: 2.

This clone was detected only once. This chain joins TRBV28 and TRBJ1-5; D uncertain. Germline V lookup: CDR1 MDHEN, CDR2 SYDVKM. V lost 6 bases and J 3 bases, leaving 9 bases between the germline ends. The CDR3 runs to 13 residues. The CDR3 loop is CASRDNFNQPQHF. CDR3 coding DNA: TGTGCCAGCAGAGACAACTTCAATCAGCCCCAGCATTTT.

DNA for the CDR3: TGCAGCGTTGATGGGACAGGGGGTGGCGCGGGCGGCTACACCTTC. It translates to CSVDGTGGGAGGYTF. V is TRBV29-1 and J is TRBJ1-2, with TRBD1 identical over 11 bases. V gave up 3 bases and J gave up 8 bases; unmatched junction bases: 11. The CDR3 spans 15 residues. CDR1 SQVTM and CDR2 ANQGSEA come from the germline V gene.

The chain couples TRBV27 to TRBJ2-1; D may be TRBD2 (5 bases). This CDR3 comprises 17 residues. V lost 5 bases to trimming and J lost 3 bases, with 20 bases between them. Germline CDR1 MNHEY, CDR2 SMNVEV (reference sequence). CDR3 protein: CASSPIPGEPNYNEQFF. The CDR3 coding sequence is TGTGCCAGCAGTCCTATCCCCGGGGAGCCTAACTACAATGAGCAGTTCTTC.

This chain uses TRBV29-1 with TRBJ1-2; the D is unclear. CDR1 is SQVTM and CDR2 is ANQGSEA in the germline V gene. Trimming stripped 6 bases from V and 8 bases from J, with 19 bases between. This CDR3 comprises 13 residues. CDR3 in DNA: TGCAGCGTAGCCTTCGAAAGAGGCTACGGCTACACCTTC. It yields the protein CSVAFERGYGYTF.